The clone carrying this TCR beta chain was counted a few times. Its antigen is as yet unknown. The data stem from a study of post-analysis software for immune sequencing data. Study outcomes and limitations: Among 5 or 6 TRBV segments more frequent in patients than controls were TRBV5-6, TRBV5-1 and TRBV20-1.

Researchers reported that TCR beta cDNA libraries carried unique molecular identifiers. Researchers reported some 500,000 cDNA molecules coming from around 1 to 9.1 million T cells. MiXCR, applied by TCRdb to the PCR reads, yields one record per CDR3 protein. Of approximately 730,000 distinct CDR3 sequences detected, about half appear once; the ten largest clones hold roughly 4.4%. V dropped 6 bases and J dropped 0 bases, with 15 bases sitting between them. This CDR3 has 16 amino acids. Germline V gives CDR1 DFQATT, CDR2 SNEGSKA (reference sequence). This clonotype originated in a girl aged 10 to 17 with multiple sclerosis. The chain has TRBV20-1 and TRBJ2-6, with D maybe TRBD2 (7 bases). Sequencing was carried out using blood. The CDR3 DNA is TGCAGTGCCCCGGGGGGCGGAAGCTCTGGGGCCAACGTCCTGACTTTC. Residues: CSAPGGGSSGANVLTF.